This TCR beta chain was captured in a study of Ad26.COV2.S vaccination and SARS-CoV-2 variants. General observations from the study: Vaccine recipients had higher spike-specific TCR breadth than placebo recipients. Reports say spike-specific CD8+ and CD4+ T cell responses covered substantial breadth after vaccination. From the TCR breadth and depth analyses, total T cell responses may have been underestimated. Vaccine and placebo recipients had comparable breadth of non-spike TCRs.

Germline values: CDR1 SGHTA, CDR2 FQGNSA. The CDR3 is made up of 13 amino acids. V was pared by 4 bases and J by 4 bases, with 11 bases between. With regard to this clone: Antigen specificity is unknown.

Sequenced by immunoSEQ multiplex PCR; TCRdb stores in-frame clones only, minus some. The sample lists hundreds of thousands of clones; 92% were seen once. Source: peripheral blood, taken after recovery from COVID-19. The chain uses TRBV7-2 and TRBJ2-7; D ambiguous. The source of this sequence is a human donor who had recovered from COVID-19. CDR3 sequence: CASSSFTTYEQYF. The CDR3 nucleotides read TGTGCCAGCAGCTCCTTCACAACTTACGAGCAGTACTTC.